This TCR beta chain appears in the sequencing data of a study of blood T cell repertoires in COVID-19. Study in general: The study drew acute and convalescent COVID-19 samples from the United States, Italy and Spain. Nucleic acid was either cDNA or gDNA, and it came from T cells, B-cell-depleted T cells, or PBMCs.

Germline V gene data show CDR1 as LNHNV and CDR2 as YYDKDF (reference sequence). The germline V and J ends were trimmed by 8 bases and 0 bases, with 11 bases remaining between them. This CDR3 contains 14 residues. In the source study's methods: Estimated nucleated cell counts came from reference gene primer amplification. The data were produced by immunoSEQ multiplex PCR, yet TCRdb's version contains in-frame clones alone and is incomplete. Clone size and V and J calls were adopted from that table, with D and trimming inferred from the DNA. Altogether about 190,000 clones are present, 82% being singletons, with the ten largest covering roughly 7.1%.

The sample consisted of peripheral blood. The chain is built from TRBV15 and TRBJ1-5; D is unresolved. The receptor comes from a woman aged 55-70 years with COVID-19, enrolled during active disease. CDR3: CATGQANSNQPQHF. In DNA form, the CDR3 reads TGTGCCACCGGGCAGGCCAATAGCAATCAGCCCCAGCATTTT.